These 4 T cell receptor beta chains share one sample of origin, sequenced in a study of shared clonotypes between healthy human individuals. Naive CD8 cells lacked CD45RO and underwent positive selection for CCR7, leaving out terminally differentiated effector memory CD45RA+ cells. Clones were sequenced by immunoSEQ multiplex PCR, and TCRdb holds only the in-frame ones, with some missing. The sample contains around 1.9 million clones, 90% to 95% of which appear only once. Sequencing was carried out using naive CD8+ T cells from PBMCs. All receptors come from a man between 18 and 35 years old in good health. Some clones in this sample may be carry-over from other donors' samples.

The chain recombines TRBV7-9 with TRBJ2-2; TRBD2 matches 13 bases. Germline CDR1 SEHNR, CDR2 FQNEAQ (reference sequence). CDR3 length: 17 amino acids. Trimming removed 6 bases from V and 1 base from J; junction bases left unmatched: 5. Here the CDR3 reads CASRSGTSGKNTGELFF. The CDR3 DNA sequence: TGTGCCAGCAGGTCCGGGACTAGCGGGAAGAACACCGGGGAGCTGTTTTTT.

V usage is TRBV28 and J usage is TRBJ2-7, with 8 nucleotides matching TRBD1. V gave up 4 bases and J gave up 7 bases; unmatched junction bases: 6. CDR1 is MDHEN, CDR2 SYDVKM, per germline. The CDR3 length is 13 residues. This chain's CDR3 is CASSYGQGKEQYF. DNA of the CDR3: TGTGCCAGCAGTTACGGACAGGGTAAAGAGCAGTACTTC. Based on the CDR3 plus reference TRBV28 and TRBJ2-7, the full variable domain is DVKVTQSSRYLVKRTGEKVFLECVQDMDHENMFWYRQDPGLGLRLIYFSYDVKMKEKGDIPEGYSVSREKKERFSLILESASTNQTSMYLCASSYGQGKEQYFGPGTRLTVT.

Here the CDR3 reads CASSGWDRTYEQYF. In DNA form, the CDR3 reads TGTGCCAGCAGTGGATGGGACAGAACCTACGAGCAGTACTTC. The gene calls are TRBV25-1 and TRBJ2-7, with 7 bases that match TRBD1. CDR3 size: 14 residues. Germline CDR1 is MGHDK and CDR2 is SYGVNS. The trim removed 4 bases at V and 2 bases at J, leaving 5 bases unmatched.

This chain uses TRBV6-6 with TRBJ1-3, with D possibly matching TRBD1 (5 bases). The germline gives CDR1 MNHNY, CDR2 SVGAGI (reference sequence). The CDR3 contains 15 residues. With 5 bases removed from V and 0 bases from J, the gap between germline ends came to 11 bases. In DNA, the CDR3 is TGTGCCAGCAGTGGCGGACACCCCTCTGGAAACACCATATATTTT. It codes for CASSGGHPSGNTIYF.